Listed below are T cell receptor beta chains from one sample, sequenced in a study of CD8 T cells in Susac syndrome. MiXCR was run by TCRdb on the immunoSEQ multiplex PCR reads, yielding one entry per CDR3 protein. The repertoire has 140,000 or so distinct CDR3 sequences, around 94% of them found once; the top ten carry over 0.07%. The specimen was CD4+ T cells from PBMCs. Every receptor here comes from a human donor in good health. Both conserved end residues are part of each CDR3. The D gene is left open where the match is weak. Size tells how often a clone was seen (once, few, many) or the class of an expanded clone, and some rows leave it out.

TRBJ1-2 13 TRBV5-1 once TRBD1 TGCGCCAGCAGACCTAGGACAGGAGAAGGCTACACCTTC CASRPRTGEGYTF
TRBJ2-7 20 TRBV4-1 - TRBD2 TGCGCCAGCAGCCAAGTTCACCCCCCCAAACTAGCGGGTGGGACCTACGAGCAGTACTTC CASSQVHPPKLAGGTYEQYF
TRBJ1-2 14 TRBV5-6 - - TGTGCCAGCACCTTTGACTGGACTAACTATGGCTACACCTTC CASTFDWTNYGYTF
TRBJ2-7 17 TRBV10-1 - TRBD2 TGCGCCAGCAGTGAGTCGACTCAGGGCGGGAGTATCGACGAGCAGTACTTC CASSESTQGGSIDEQYF
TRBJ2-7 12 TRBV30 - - TGTGCCTGGACCAGAAATAACTACGAGCAGTACTTC CAWTRNNYEQYF
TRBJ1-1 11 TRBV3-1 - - TGTGCCAGCAGCAAGAACACTGAAGCTTTCTTT CASSKNTEAFF
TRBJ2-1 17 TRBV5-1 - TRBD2 TGCGCCAGCAGCTTGGTTGGCGGGGGGAGCTCCTACAATGAGCAGTTCTTC CASSLVGGGSSYNEQFF
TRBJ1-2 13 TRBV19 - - TGTGCCAGTAGGAGAGCGGTTAACTATGGCTACACCTTC CASRRAVNYGYTF
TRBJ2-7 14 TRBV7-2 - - TGTGCCACCTCTGAGGGACTTGCCGCCGACGAGCAGTACTTC CATSEGLAADEQYF
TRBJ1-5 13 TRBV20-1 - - TGCAGTGCTAGTTTGGATAGCAATCAGCCCCAGCATTTT CSASLDSNQPQHF
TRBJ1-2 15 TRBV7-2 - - TGTGCCAGCAGCTCATCGGACTTCCCTAACTATGGCTACACCTTC CASSSSDFPNYGYTF
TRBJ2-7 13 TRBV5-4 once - TGTGCCAGCAGCTTGGATCGGTACTACGAGCAGTACTTC CASSLDRYYEQYF
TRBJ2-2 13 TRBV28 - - TGTGCCATTAAGAACCTGAACACCGGGGAGCTGTTTTTT CAIKNLNTGELFF
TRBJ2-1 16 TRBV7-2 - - TGTGCCAGCAGCAACCTAGAACGGATCTCCTACAATGAGCAGTTCTTC CASSNLERISYNEQFF